The entry below gives a single TCR beta chain sequence along with its context. V was clipped by 6 bases and J by 6 bases; unmatched bases: 5. CDR1 and CDR2 from the germline V gene are SNHLY and FYNNEI. The CDR3 consists of 14 residues. The sample originates from a study of blood T cell repertoires in COVID-19. Overall study context: T cells, B-cell-depleted T cells, or PBMCs provided the cDNA or gDNA that served as material.

In the source study's methods: Cell counts per sample came from amplifying reference gene primers. The table came from immunoSEQ multiplex PCR; TCRdb's copy has only in-frame clones and leaves some out. Clone size and V and J calls were adopted from that table, with D and trimming inferred from the DNA. The sample shows about 180,000 clones, about 81% of them seen only once. Followed over time, Seattle patients had been enrolled while infection was active. The sample taken for sequencing was peripheral blood. V is TRBV2 and J is TRBJ2-7, with 13 nucleotides matching TRBD2. This sequence was found in a woman over 75 with COVID-19, enrolled during active disease. CDR3 sequence reads: CASRGLAGFFEQYF. The CDR3 DNA reads TGTGCCAGCAGGGGACTAGCGGGATTTTTCGAGCAGTACTTC.